Listed below are T cell receptor beta chains from one sample, sequenced in a study of Ad26.COV2.S vaccination and SARS-CoV-2 variants. Data came from immunoSEQ multiplex PCR; TCRdb stores just in-frame clones and leaves some out. The sample consists of 350,000 to 500,000 clones, less than 95% of them appearing once. The sample was peripheral blood, taken in a trial of Ad26.COV2.S vaccine versus placebo. These receptors all stem from a person between 18 and 65 years old who received the Ad26.COV2.S COVID-19 vaccine or a placebo. Each CDR3 is given with its conserved first and last residue. Each record gives: V gene, J gene, D gene, clone size, CDR3 DNA, CDR3 protein. A D gene is named only where the DNA matches it firmly. A clone size is listed for some rows: how often the clone was seen (once, few, many), or a class if it is expanded.

v_call: TRBV5-6
j_call: TRBJ2-2
d_call: NA
clone_size: NA
cdr3_nt: TGTGCCAGCAGCTCACTCCGGGACCCGGGGACCGGGGAGCTGTTTTTT
cdr3_aa: CASSSLRDPGTGELFF

v_call: TRBV14
j_call: TRBJ2-7
d_call: TRBD1
clone_size: NA
cdr3_nt: TGTGCCAGCAGCCAAGAGGCTTACAGGGGAACCTACGAGCAGTACTTC
cdr3_aa: CASSQEAYRGTYEQYF

v_call: TRBV18
j_call: TRBJ2-1
d_call: NA
clone_size: NA
cdr3_nt: TGTGCCAGCTCACCAGGAGGGGGTGACTCCTACAATGAGCAGTTCTTC
cdr3_aa: CASSPGGGDSYNEQFF

v_call: TRBV6-2/TRBV6-3
j_call: TRBJ1-3
d_call: TRBD1
clone_size: NA
cdr3_nt: TGTGCCAGCAGTTACTCGATGTCACAGGGGGCGCGGAACACCATATATTTT
cdr3_aa: CASSYSMSQGARNTIYF

v_call: TRBV4-3
j_call: TRBJ2-1
d_call: TRBD2
clone_size: once
cdr3_nt: TGCGCCAGCAGCCAAGAGACTAGCGGTTACAATGAGCAGTTCTTC
cdr3_aa: CASSQETSGYNEQFF

v_call: TRBV28
j_call: TRBJ2-7
d_call: NA
clone_size: NA
cdr3_nt: TGTGCCAGCAGCGCGATGATCCGGGAGAGGAACGAGCAGTACTTC
cdr3_aa: CASSAMIRERNEQYF

v_call: TRBV9
j_call: TRBJ2-1
d_call: NA
clone_size: NA
cdr3_nt: TGTGCCAGCAGCCCCATGGTTAGGGCCAGGGAGGACAATGAGCAGTTCTTC
cdr3_aa: CASSPMVRAREDNEQFF

v_call: TRBV29-1
j_call: TRBJ2-2
d_call: NA
clone_size: NA
cdr3_nt: TGCAGCGTATTGCCGAACACCGGGGAGCTGTTTTTT
cdr3_aa: CSVLPNTGELFF

v_call: TRBV5-4
j_call: TRBJ2-1
d_call: TRBD2
clone_size: once
cdr3_nt: TGTGCCAGCAGCTTCGGGACTAGACGTTACAATGAGCAGTTCTTC
cdr3_aa: CASSFGTRRYNEQFF

v_call: TRBV7-9
j_call: TRBJ2-1
d_call: TRBD2
clone_size: NA
cdr3_nt: TGTGCCAGCAGCTTAACGCCGGGAGGAAGGAATGAGCAGTTCTTC
cdr3_aa: CASSLTPGGRNEQFF

v_call: TRBV7-8
j_call: TRBJ2-5
d_call: NA
clone_size: NA
cdr3_nt: TGTGCCAGCAGCCCTTGGCGGGCAAAAGGGGGTCAAGAGACCCAGTACTTC
cdr3_aa: CASSPWRAKGGQETQYF

v_call: TRBV24-1
j_call: TRBJ2-5
d_call: NA
clone_size: NA
cdr3_nt: TGTGCCACCAGTGGAGGGTACCAAGAGACCCAGTACTTC
cdr3_aa: CATSGGYQETQYF

v_call: TRBV11-2
j_call: TRBJ2-1
d_call: NA
clone_size: NA
cdr3_nt: TGTGCCAGCAGCTTAACGACTGACAATGAGCAGTTCTTC
cdr3_aa: CASSLTTDNEQFF

v_call: TRBV18
j_call: TRBJ2-3
d_call: NA
clone_size: NA
cdr3_nt: TGTGCCAGCTCACCACCTAATTCTGGTTATGGCACAGATACGCAGTATTTT
cdr3_aa: CASSPPNSGYGTDTQYF

v_call: TRBV30
j_call: TRBJ2-2
d_call: NA
clone_size: NA
cdr3_nt: TGTGCCTGGAGAGAGGGGGACGGGGAGCTGTTTTTT
cdr3_aa: CAWREGDGELFF

v_call: TRBV6-1
j_call: TRBJ2-3
d_call: NA
clone_size: NA
cdr3_nt: TGTGCCAGCAGTGAACAGGCTGCGGGGAATACGCAGTATTTT
cdr3_aa: CASSEQAAGNTQYF

v_call: TRBV30
j_call: TRBJ2-5
d_call: NA
clone_size: NA
cdr3_nt: TGTGCCTGGAGATCCAGGGAGGCCCAGTACTTC
cdr3_aa: CAWRSREAQYF

v_call: TRBV30
j_call: TRBJ1-1
d_call: NA
clone_size: NA
cdr3_nt: TGTGCCTGGAGAGGGTCGAACACTGAAGCTTTCTTT
cdr3_aa: CAWRGSNTEAFF

v_call: TRBV9
j_call: TRBJ2-1
d_call: NA
clone_size: NA
cdr3_nt: TGTGCCAGCAGCCCAAACAGGGTTGGGCAGAATGAGCAGTTCTTC
cdr3_aa: CASSPNRVGQNEQFF

v_call: TRBV9
j_call: TRBJ1-6
d_call: NA
clone_size: NA
cdr3_nt: TGTGCCAGCAGCGTAACAAACAATTCACCCCTCCACTTT
cdr3_aa: CASSVTNNSPLHF

v_call: TRBV12-2
j_call: TRBJ2-7
d_call: NA
clone_size: NA
cdr3_nt: TGTGCAAGTCGCCCCCAAGCTTACACAGGGGTAGGGGAGCAGTACTTC
cdr3_aa: CASRPQAYTGVGEQYF

v_call: TRBV3-1/TRBV3-2
j_call: TRBJ2-7
d_call: NA
clone_size: NA
cdr3_nt: TGTGCCAGCAGCGCCTTTACCTACGAGCAGTACTTC
cdr3_aa: CASSAFTYEQYF